This is a list of T cell receptor beta chains from one sample in a study of T cell repertoires in cytomegalovirus infection. From the reads, TCRdb called clonotypes with MiXCR, one entry per CDR3 protein. The sample lists hundreds of thousands of distinct CDR3 sequences, 15% to 20% occurring once. Input material: PBMCs. All receptors come from a human donor in good health (CMV status not recorded). Some clones in this sample may be carry-over from other donors' samples. Both conserved end residues are part of each CDR3. The D gene is left open where the match is weak. Not every row has a clone size; where given, it reads once, few, many or a size class.

D gene	CDR3 length	clone size	V gene	J gene	CDR3 protein	CDR3 DNA
TRBD1	13	many	TRBV7-6	TRBJ2-7	CASSRTGVHEQYF	TGTGCCAGCAGCCGGACAGGGGTCCACGAGCAGTACTTC
TRBD1	13	NA	TRBV29-1	TRBJ1-1	CSVYRQGNTEAFF	TGCAGCGTTTATCGACAGGGGAACACTGAAGCTTTCTTT
NA	13	NA	TRBV2	TRBJ2-3	CASSGDFTDTQYF	TGTGCCAGCAGTGGGGACTTCACAGATACGCAGTATTTT
NA	16	many	TRBV7-2	TRBJ1-4	CASSPRDDATNEKLFF	TGTGCCAGCAGCCCGCGTGACGATGCAACTAATGAAAAACTGTTTTTT
NA	14	many	TRBV7-2	TRBJ2-3	CASSSTAGLDTQYF	TGTGCCAGCAGCTCCACGGCGGGGCTCGATACGCAGTATTTT
NA	16	once	TRBV19	TRBJ2-3	CASSSLPGYDTDTQYF	TGTGCCAGTAGTAGCCTCCCGGGATACGACACAGATACGCAGTATTTT
NA	15	few	TRBV7-2	TRBJ2-7	CASRLSGQSSYEQYF	TGTGCCAGCAGGTTGAGTGGACAGAGCTCCTACGAGCAGTACTTC
NA	11	many	TRBV28	TRBJ1-4	CASSFGTQLFF	TGTGCCAGCAGCTTCGGGACACAACTGTTTTTT
NA	17	NA	TRBV12-3/TRBV12-4	TRBJ1-5	CASSLRRDGNINQPQHF	TGTGCCAGCAGTTTACGCCGGGACGGTAATATCAATCAGCCCCAGCATTTT
TRBD2	16	many	TRBV25-1	TRBJ2-1	CASSVIAGGSYNEQFF	TGTGCCAGCAGTGTGATAGCGGGTGGCTCCTACAATGAGCAGTTCTTC
NA	17	many	TRBV7-8	TRBJ1-5	CASSSRTLLFLNQPQHF	TGTGCCAGCAGCTCCCGGACACTACTGTTCTTAAATCAGCCCCAGCATTTT
TRBD2	13	few	TRBV7-2	TRBJ2-7	CASSRDYPYEQYF	TGTGCCAGCAGCCGGGACTACCCCTACGAGCAGTACTTC
NA	12	NA	TRBV20-1	TRBJ2-2	CSASGYTGELFF	TGCAGTGCTAGCGGGTACACCGGGGAGCTGTTTTTT
TRBD2	18	NA	TRBV6-5	TRBJ2-3	CASSYTAPTSGGAVTQYF	TGTGCCAGCAGTTACACCGCCCCCACTAGCGGGGGGGCCGTTACGCAGTATTTT
TRBD2	17	NA	TRBV5-4	TRBJ2-5	CASSPPPTLAGGETQYF	TGTGCCAGCAGCCCCCCCCCCACGCTAGCGGGAGGCGAGACCCAGTACTTC
TRBD1	18	few	TRBV12-5	TRBJ2-5	CASGLVRMGQKIQETQYF	TGTGCTAGTGGTTTGGTACGAATGGGACAGAAGATTCAAGAGACCCAGTACTTC
NA	14	many	TRBV5-4	TRBJ2-1	CASSFRGPDNEQFF	TGTGCCAGCAGCTTCCGGGGGCCGGATAATGAGCAGTTCTTC
NA	11	many	TRBV12-3/TRBV12-4	TRBJ1-2	CASSLNYGYTF	TGTGCCAGCAGTTTAAACTATGGCTACACCTTC
NA	14	many	TRBV4-2	TRBJ1-1	CASSQDTGGTEAFF	TGTGCCAGCAGCCAAGATACGGGGGGTACTGAAGCTTTCTTT
TRBD1	16	NA	TRBV11-1	TRBJ2-7	CASRDSGTGVVRRQYF	TGTGCCAGCAGAGATTCCGGGACAGGGGTAGTCCGGCGGCAGTACTTC
TRBD2	15	NA	TRBV20-1	TRBJ2-7	CSARDPLAGMYEQYF	TGCAGTGCTAGAGATCCGTTAGCGGGGATGTACGAGCAGTACTTC
NA	14	few	TRBV7-8	TRBJ2-5	CASSRIRQGGTQYF	TGTGCCAGCAGCCGCATCAGACAGGGAGGGACCCAGTACTTC
NA	15	many	TRBV12-3/TRBV12-4	TRBJ1-6	CASSPGSSYNSPLHF	TGTGCCAGCAGTCCAGGGAGCTCCTATAATTCACCCCTCCACTTT
TRBD2	15	NA	TRBV4-3	TRBJ2-7	CASSPERGDSYEQYF	TGCGCCAGCAGCCCTGAACGGGGGGACTCCTACGAGCAGTACTTC
NA	16	many	TRBV7-2	TRBJ2-7	CASSLTTGTPLYEQYF	TGTGCCAGCAGCTTGACTACCGGGACTCCACTCTACGAGCAGTACTTC
NA	14	NA	TRBV12-3/TRBV12-4	TRBJ1-1	CASSLFPRGTEAFF	TGTGCCAGCAGTTTGTTTCCTCGGGGGACTGAAGCTTTCTTT
NA	13	many	TRBV7-9	TRBJ1-5	CASSSSGNQPQHF	TGTGCCAGCAGCTCCTCCGGTAATCAGCCCCAGCATTTT
NA	12	many	TRBV6-6	TRBJ1-5	CASSYGNQPQHF	TGTGCCAGCAGCTACGGGAATCAGCCCCAGCATTTT
NA	13	many	TRBV7-2	TRBJ2-5	CASSPTGQETQYF	TGTGCCAGCAGCCCCACAGGGCAAGAGACCCAGTACTTC
NA	13	NA	TRBV29-1	TRBJ1-4	CSVLRGANEKLFF	TGCAGCGTTCTAAGGGGTGCTAATGAAAAACTGTTTTTT
TRBD2	15	few	TRBV2	TRBJ2-1	CASSAVGGPGNEQFF	TGTGCCAGCAGTGCGGTGGGAGGGCCGGGAAATGAGCAGTTCTTC
NA	13	NA	TRBV18	TRBJ2-3	CASSPGLWDTQYF	TGTGCCAGCTCACCCGGATTGTGGGATACGCAGTATTTT
TRBD2	14	many	TRBV7-2	TRBJ2-7	CASSLGLATLEQYF	TGTGCCAGCAGCCTGGGACTAGCTACTCTTGAGCAGTACTTC
NA	14	NA	TRBV7-9	TRBJ2-1	CASSLSTWLNEQFF	TGTGCCAGCAGCTTAAGCACCTGGCTTAATGAGCAGTTCTTC
TRBD1	14	few	TRBV7-9	TRBJ1-2	CASSNRDSPYGYTF	TGTGCCAGCAGCAACCGGGACAGCCCCTATGGCTACACCTTC
TRBD2	16	many	TRBV6-1	TRBJ2-3	CASSPSTSEDTDTQYF	TGTGCCAGCAGTCCTTCGACTAGCGAGGACACAGATACGCAGTATTTT
TRBD1	12	many	TRBV12-3/TRBV12-4	TRBJ1-2	CASSGQGYGYTF	TGTGCCAGCAGTGGACAGGGTTATGGCTACACCTTC
NA	13	NA	TRBV2	TRBJ1-1	CASSVVVTYWGSF	TGTGCCAGCAGTGTGGTCGTGACGTATTGGGGGTCCTTT
NA	13	few	TRBV20-1	TRBJ1-1	CSAGRYMNTEAFF	TGCAGTGCGGGACGGTACATGAACACTGAAGCTTTCTTT
TRBD2	15	many	TRBV20-1	TRBJ2-1	CSARDSGGGGNEQFF	TGCAGTGCTAGAGATAGCGGGGGGGGAGGTAATGAGCAGTTCTTC
TRBD2	13	NA	TRBV29-1	TRBJ2-5	CSVEIRGEETQYF	TGCAGCGTTGAAATACGGGGGGAAGAGACCCAGTACTTC
NA	16	few	TRBV4-2	TRBJ1-3	CASSPGPLSSGNTIYF	TGTGCCAGCAGCCCCGGGCCCTTGTCTTCTGGAAACACCATATATTTT
NA	13	NA	TRBV11-3	TRBJ2-5	CASSSAMGETQYF	TGTGCCAGCAGCTCAGCAATGGGGGAGACCCAGTACTTC
NA	15	many	TRBV7-2	TRBJ1-6	CASKSSQGYNSPLHF	TGTGCCAGCAAATCCTCCCAGGGGTACAATTCACCCCTCCACTTT
NA	13	many	TRBV7-9	TRBJ1-1	CASSLEANTEAFF	TGTGCCAGCAGCTTAGAGGCGAACACTGAAGCTTTCTTT
NA	14	NA	TRBV5-6	TRBJ2-5	CASSDGQGGETQYF	TGTGCCAGCAGCGACGGACAGGGAGGGGAGACCCAGTACTTC
NA	18	many	TRBV7-2	TRBJ2-7	CASSLSIRTAGTSYEQYF	TGTGCCAGCAGCTTATCCATCCGGACGGCTGGCACCTCCTACGAGCAGTACTTC
NA	13	NA	TRBV20-1	TRBJ2-2	CSARLPYTGELFF	TGCAGTGCTAGACTACCCTACACCGGGGAGCTGTTTTTT
TRBD2	12	once	TRBV29-1	TRBJ2-5	CSGGRAGETQYF	TGCAGCGGCGGGAGGGCCGGGGAGACCCAGTACTTC
NA	13	few	TRBV10-2	TRBJ2-1	CASSESLLYEQFF	TGCGCCAGCAGTGAGTCGTTGTTATATGAGCAGTTCTTC
NA	13	many	TRBV6-1	TRBJ1-5	CASSPNVNQPQHF	TGTGCCAGCAGTCCTAACGTCAATCAGCCCCAGCATTTT